The 17 T cell receptor beta chains below come from one sample, sequenced in a study of T-cell reconstitution after alpha-beta-depleted transplantation in children listed by TCRdb under 2016. Preparation of the library involved PCR. The sequencer listed for this sample is Illumina HiSeq 2500. TCR libraries were prepared with molecular barcoding, using unique molecular identifiers to normalize TCRbeta repertoire quantification. Starting from the raw public reads, TCRdb applied fastp trimming at Q25, assembled clones with MiXCR and retained in-frame beta chains. Each CDR3 protein appears once, grouped with its most common genes and DNA. The table for this sample lists about 640,000 distinct CDR3 sequences; 16% of them were counted only once. The ten most abundant clones make up 0.9% to 1.2% of the sample. This specimen was PBMCs from the stem cell graft donor, taken from the stem cell graft. Every receptor here comes from a human donor who donated a stem cell graft to a child with acute myeloid leukemia.

The chain recombines TRBV4-3 with TRBJ2-3; maybe TRBD1 (5 bases). The CDR3 consists of 17 residues. V was trimmed by 5 bases and J by 0 bases, leaving 18 bases between them. Germline CDR1 and CDR2: LGHNA and YSLEER. The CDR3 protein is CASSGRPKGSSTDTQYF. CDR3 in DNA: TGCGCCAGCAGCGGACGCCCCAAGGGGTCTAGCACAGATACGCAGTATTTT.

The rearrangement links TRBV25-1 to TRBJ1-2; D uncertain. The CDR3 length is 13 residues. Trimming took off 0 bases at V and 7 bases at J, with 9 bases between the two ends. Germline CDR1 MGHDK, CDR2 SYGVNS. The CDR3 bases are TGTGCCAGCAGTGAATATCCGGGGAGTGGCTACACCTTC. Translated, it gives CASSEYPGSGYTF.

This clonotype was seen many times. The J gene is TRBJ2-4, the V gene TRBV20-1; a possible D gene is TRBD2 (5 bases). Germline assignment: CDR1 DFQATT and CDR2 SNEGSKA (reference sequence). This CDR3 spans 15 amino acids. V was clipped by 1 base and J by 1 base, with 11 bases between them. The CDR3 coding sequence is TGCAGTGCTAGAGTGGTCCGAGGGGCCAAAAACATTCAGTACTTC. Translating it yields CSARVVRGAKNIQYF.

Ten or more counts support this clonotype. The chain combines TRBV7-9 with TRBJ2-7; possibly TRBD1 for D (5 bases). Germline lookup yields CDR1 SEHNR and CDR2 FQNEAQ (reference sequence). The CDR3 covers 14 residues. V gave up 5 bases and J gave up 5 bases, with 16 bases separating them. This CDR3 reads CASSPVQGRHEQYF. The CDR3 DNA is TGTGCCAGCAGCCCGGTTCAGGGTAGACACGAGCAGTACTTC.

The chain joins TRBV5-1 to TRBJ2-7, with D perhaps matching TRBD1 (6 bases). The CDR3 spans 16 residues. Germline V gene lookup returns CDR1 SGHRS and CDR2 YFSETQ. V was clipped by 0 bases and J by 2 bases, with 15 bases between them. This CDR3 reads CASSLAGQTVPYEQYF. The DNA for the CDR3 is TGCGCCAGCAGCTTGGCCGGACAGACTGTACCCTACGAGCAGTACTTC.

In its sample, this clonotype was seen a few times. A read error may account for a junction end that differs from germline. The chain employs TRBV6-2 or TRBV6-3 and TRBJ2-1; 7 bases match TRBD2. Germline V lookup: CDR1 MNHEY, CDR2 SVGEGT. There are 12 residues in the CDR3. The CDR3 spells CASRALRGVELF. CDR3 sequence (DNA): TGTGCCAGCAGGGCCCTTCGGGGGGTAGAGCTCTTC.

At least ten counts were recorded for this clonotype. The rearrangement links TRBV20-1 to TRBJ1-4; a possible D gene is TRBD1 (5 bases). Trimming left V 0 bases short and J 7 bases short, with 12 bases between. The CDR3 has 14 residues. The germline V gene has CDR1 DFQATT and CDR2 SNEGSKA (reference sequence). The chain's CDR3 is CSAREVGGGEKLFF. The CDR3 DNA follows: TGCAGTGCTAGAGAGGTCGGGGGGGGTGAAAAACTGTTTTTT.

The gene calls are TRBV5-1 and TRBJ2-2, with a possible D match to TRBD1 (6 bases). Germline V gene data show CDR1 as SGHRS and CDR2 as YFSETQ. CDR3 length: 15 amino acids. Trimming shortened V by 0 bases and J by 6 bases, and 12 bases separated the two germline ends. The DNA for the CDR3 is TGCGCCAGCAGCTTGGACAGGGTAGACTCCGGGGAGCTGTTTTTT. Translating gives CASSLDRVDSGELFF.

This clonotype was recorded a few times. The chain combines TRBV7-9 with TRBJ1-2, with D possibly TRBD1 on 5 matching bases. There are 15 residues in the CDR3. The V end lost 3 bases, the J end lost 8 bases, and 19 bases lay between the germline ends. Germline CDR1 SEHNR, CDR2 FQNEAQ (reference sequence). The CDR3 here is CASSLGETVAEGYTF. The CDR3 bases are TGTGCCAGCAGCTTGGGCGAGACAGTCGCTGAAGGCTACACCTTC.

This clonotype was seen ten or more times. This chain joins TRBV20-1 and TRBJ2-1; TRBD1 might be the D (6 bases). V was trimmed by 6 bases and J by 5 bases, leaving 20 bases between them. CDR1 and CDR2 from the germline V gene are DFQATT and SNEGSKA (reference sequence). The CDR3 contains 15 residues. This chain's CDR3 is CSARANRETNNEQFF. CDR3 coding DNA: TGCAGTGCCAGGGCTAACAGGGAAACAAACAATGAGCAGTTCTTC.

This clonotype was detected a few times. The genes are TRBV12-3 or TRBV12-4 and TRBJ2-2; D is undetermined. The CDR3 is made up of 12 amino acids. Trimming took 5 bases from V and 7 from J, leaving 8 bases between them. CDR3 coding DNA: TGTGCCAGCAGTGGGCCGGGCGGGGAGCTGTTTTTT. Translation gives CASSGPGGELFF.

This clonotype came up many times. This sequence joins TRBV25-1 and TRBJ2-1; weak D call: TRBD2 (5 bases). CDR1 and CDR2 (germline): MGHDK, SYGVNS. The CDR3 loop spans 15 amino acids. Trimming shortened V by 4 bases and J by 4 bases, and 14 bases separated the two germline ends. CDR3 in DNA: TGTGCCAGCAGTGCGGGATCCACCACGTACAATGAGCAGTTCTTC. Translating it yields CASSAGSTTYNEQFF.

The sample holds one count of this clonotype. The chain uses TRBV9 and TRBJ2-3, with TRBD2 identical over 12 bases. The CDR3 runs 17 residues. V dropped 0 bases and J dropped 4; count of bases not matched to a gene: 6. CDR1 and CDR2 (germline): SGDLS, YYNGEE. CDR3 sequence (DNA): TGTGCCAGCAGCGTAGCTAGCGGGGGGGTTAATTCAGATACGCAGTATTTT. Translating gives CASSVASGGVNSDTQYF.

This clonotype was seen at least ten times. The V gene is TRBV12-3 or TRBV12-4, the J gene TRBJ1-1, with D unclear. The CDR3 runs to 13 residues. V was pared by 2 bases and J by 1 base, with 5 bases between. CDR3 loop: CASSLLQNTEAFF. The CDR3, as DNA: TGTGCCAGCAGTTTATTACAGAACACTGAAGCTTTCTTT.

As DNA, the CDR3 is TGCGCCAGCACCCGCGCAGATACGCAGTATTTT. Translating gives CASTRADTQYF. The rearrangement joins TRBV5-1 to TRBJ2-3; the D is unclear. The germline V gene has CDR1 SGHRS and CDR2 YFSETQ. With 6 bases removed from V and 4 bases from J, the gap between germline ends came to 6 bases. This CDR3 spans 11 amino acids.

This clonotype has a count of ten or more. The chain employs TRBV29-1 and TRBJ1-2; no clear D gene. Germline V gene sequence: CDR1 SQVTM, CDR2 ANQGSEA. V lost 3 bases to trimming and J lost 7 bases, with 9 bases between them. The CDR3 is made up of 11 amino acids. The CDR3 sequence is CSVDRGSGYTF. The CDR3 nucleotides are TGCAGCGTTGATCGAGGGTCTGGCTACACCTTC.

In DNA, the CDR3 is TGTGCCAGCAGTTACTCGGGGCAGACCGGCGATGAGCAGTTCTTC. It translates to CASSYSGQTGDEQFF. The chain couples TRBV6-2 or TRBV6-3 to TRBJ2-1; perhaps TRBD1 as D (5 bases). There are 15 residues in the CDR3. The germline V and J ends were trimmed by 0 bases and 8 bases, with 14 bases remaining between them. Germline CDR1 and CDR2: MNHEY and SVGEGT.